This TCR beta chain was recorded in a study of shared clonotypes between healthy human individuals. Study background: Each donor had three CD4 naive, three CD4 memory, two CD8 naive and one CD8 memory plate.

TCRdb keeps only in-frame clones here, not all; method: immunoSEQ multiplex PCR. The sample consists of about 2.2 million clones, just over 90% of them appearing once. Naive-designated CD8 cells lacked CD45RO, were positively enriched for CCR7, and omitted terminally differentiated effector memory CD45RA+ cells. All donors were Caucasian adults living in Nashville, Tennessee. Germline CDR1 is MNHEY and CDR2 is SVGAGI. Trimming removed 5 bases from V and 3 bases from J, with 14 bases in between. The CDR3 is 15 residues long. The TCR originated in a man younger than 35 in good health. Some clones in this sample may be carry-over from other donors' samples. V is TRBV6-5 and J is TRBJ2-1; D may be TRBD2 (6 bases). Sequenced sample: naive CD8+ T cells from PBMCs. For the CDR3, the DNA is TGTGCCAGCAGTCTAGGGGACTCCGGCTACAATGAGCAGTTCTTC. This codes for CASSLGDSGYNEQFF.